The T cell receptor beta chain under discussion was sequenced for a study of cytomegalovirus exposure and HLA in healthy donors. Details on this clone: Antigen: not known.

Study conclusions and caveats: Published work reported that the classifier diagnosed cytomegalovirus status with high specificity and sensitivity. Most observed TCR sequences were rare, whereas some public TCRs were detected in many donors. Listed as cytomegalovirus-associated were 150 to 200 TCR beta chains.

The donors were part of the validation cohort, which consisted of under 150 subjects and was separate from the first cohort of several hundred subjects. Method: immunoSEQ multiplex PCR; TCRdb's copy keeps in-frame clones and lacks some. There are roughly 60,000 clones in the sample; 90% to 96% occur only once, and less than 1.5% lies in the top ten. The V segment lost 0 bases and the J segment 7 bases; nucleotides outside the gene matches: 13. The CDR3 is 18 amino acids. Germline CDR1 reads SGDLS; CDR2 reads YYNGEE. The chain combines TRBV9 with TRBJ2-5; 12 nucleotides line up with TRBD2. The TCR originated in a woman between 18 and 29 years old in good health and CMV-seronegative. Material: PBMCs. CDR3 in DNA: TGTGCCAGCAGCGTAGGGGGGACTAGCGGGCCCCATGGGGGGACCCAGTACTTC. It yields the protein CASSVGGTSGPHGGTQYF.